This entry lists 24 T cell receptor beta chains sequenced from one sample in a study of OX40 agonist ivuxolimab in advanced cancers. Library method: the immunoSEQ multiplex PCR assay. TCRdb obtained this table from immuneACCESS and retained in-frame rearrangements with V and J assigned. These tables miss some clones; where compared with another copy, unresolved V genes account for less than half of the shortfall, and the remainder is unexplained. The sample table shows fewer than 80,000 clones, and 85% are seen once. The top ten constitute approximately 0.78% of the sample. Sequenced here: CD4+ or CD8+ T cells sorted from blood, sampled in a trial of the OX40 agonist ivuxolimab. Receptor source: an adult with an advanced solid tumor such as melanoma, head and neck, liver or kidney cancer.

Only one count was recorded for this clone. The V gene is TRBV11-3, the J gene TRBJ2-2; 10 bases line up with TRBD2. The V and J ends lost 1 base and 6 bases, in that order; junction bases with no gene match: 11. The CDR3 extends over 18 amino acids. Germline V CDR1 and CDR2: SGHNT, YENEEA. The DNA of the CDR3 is TGTGCCAGCAGCTTAGCAAATTTCGGGACTAGCGTAGCCGGGGAGCTGTTTTTT. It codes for CASSLANFGTSVAGELFF.

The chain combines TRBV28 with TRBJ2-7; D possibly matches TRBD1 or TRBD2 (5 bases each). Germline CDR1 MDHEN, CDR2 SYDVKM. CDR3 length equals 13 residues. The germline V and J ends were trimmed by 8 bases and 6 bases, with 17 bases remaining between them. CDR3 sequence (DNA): TGTGCCAGCGGGGGTCGCCCTAAGGTCGAGCAGTACTTC. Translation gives CASGGRPKVEQYF. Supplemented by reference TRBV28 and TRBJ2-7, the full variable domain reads DVKVTQSSRYLVKRTGEKVFLECVQDMDHENMFWYRQDPGLGLRLIYFSYDVKMKEKGDIPEGYSVSREKKERFSLILESASTNQTSMYLCASGGRPKVEQYFGPGTRLTVT.

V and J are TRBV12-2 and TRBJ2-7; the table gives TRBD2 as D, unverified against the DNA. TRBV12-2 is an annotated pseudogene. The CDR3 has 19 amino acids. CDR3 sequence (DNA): TGTGCAAGTCGCTTAGCCCCCAAACCGTGGCGTGCGGAAACCTACGAGCAGTACTTC. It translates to CASRLAPKPWRAETYEQYF.

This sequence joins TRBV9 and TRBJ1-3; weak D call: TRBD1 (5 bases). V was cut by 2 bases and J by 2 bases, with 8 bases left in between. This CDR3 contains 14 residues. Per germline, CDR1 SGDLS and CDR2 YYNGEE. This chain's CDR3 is CASSVAGAGNTIYF. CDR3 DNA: TGTGCCAGCAGCGTTGCGGGGGCTGGAAACACCATATATTTT.

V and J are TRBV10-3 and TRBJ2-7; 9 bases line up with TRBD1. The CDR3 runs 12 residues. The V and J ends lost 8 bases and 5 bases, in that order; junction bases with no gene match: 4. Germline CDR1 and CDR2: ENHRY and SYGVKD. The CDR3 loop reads CAIRDRVHEQYF. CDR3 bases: TGTGCCATCCGGGACAGGGTCCACGAGCAGTACTTC.

The CDR3, as DNA: TGTGCCAGCAGCCACTCAACAGGGCGCCAAGCCAAAAACATTCAGTACTTC. Amino acid sequence: CASSHSTGRQAKNIQYF. V gene TRBV16 combines with J gene TRBJ2-4, with D possibly TRBD1 on 6 matching bases. Looked up from germline, CDR1 is KGHSY and CDR2 is FQNENV. Trimming took 3 bases from V and 0 from J, leaving 15 bases between them. The length of the CDR3 is 17 residues.

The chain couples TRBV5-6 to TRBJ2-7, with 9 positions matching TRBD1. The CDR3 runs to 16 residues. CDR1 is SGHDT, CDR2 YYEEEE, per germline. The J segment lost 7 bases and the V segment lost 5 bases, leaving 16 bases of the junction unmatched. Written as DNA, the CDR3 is TGTGCCAGCAGTTATTTACAGGGGGCCTTTCTACGAGAGCAGTACTTC. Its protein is CASSYLQGAFLREQYF. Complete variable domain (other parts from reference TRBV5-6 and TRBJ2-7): DAGVTQSPTHLIKTRGQQVTLRCSPKSGHDTVSWYQQALGQGPQFIFQYYEEEERQRGNFPDRFSGHQFPNYSSELNVNALLLGDSALYLCASSYLQGAFLREQYFGPGTRLTVT.

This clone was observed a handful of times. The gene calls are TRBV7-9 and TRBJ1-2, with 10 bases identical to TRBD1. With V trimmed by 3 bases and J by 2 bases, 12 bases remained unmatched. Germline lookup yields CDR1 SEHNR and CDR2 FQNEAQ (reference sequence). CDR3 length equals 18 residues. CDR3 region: CASSFGQGDLGSNYGYTF. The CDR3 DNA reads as TGTGCCAGCAGCTTTGGACAGGGGGATCTGGGCTCCAACTATGGCTACACCTTC.

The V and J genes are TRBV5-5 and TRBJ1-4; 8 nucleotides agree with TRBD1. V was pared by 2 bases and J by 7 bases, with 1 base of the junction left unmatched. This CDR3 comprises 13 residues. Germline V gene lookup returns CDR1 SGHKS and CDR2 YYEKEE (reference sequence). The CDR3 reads CASSLTGGEKLFF. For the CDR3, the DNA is TGTGCCAGCAGCTTAACAGGGGGTGAAAAACTGTTTTTT.

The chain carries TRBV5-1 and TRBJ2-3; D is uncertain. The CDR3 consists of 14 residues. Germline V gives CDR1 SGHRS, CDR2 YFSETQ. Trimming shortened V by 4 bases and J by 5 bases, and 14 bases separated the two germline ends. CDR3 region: CASSLAQPGDTQYF. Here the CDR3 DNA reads TGCGCCAGCAGCCTTGCGCAACCGGGAGATACGCAGTATTTT.

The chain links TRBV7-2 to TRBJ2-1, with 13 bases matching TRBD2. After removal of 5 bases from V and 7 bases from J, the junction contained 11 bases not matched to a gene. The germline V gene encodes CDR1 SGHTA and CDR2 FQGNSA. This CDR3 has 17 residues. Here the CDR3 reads CASSHRGTSGRVNEQFF. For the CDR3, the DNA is TGTGCCAGCAGCCATCGCGGAACTAGCGGGAGGGTAAATGAGCAGTTCTTC. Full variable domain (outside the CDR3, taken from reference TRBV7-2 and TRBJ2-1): GAGVSQSPSNKVTEKGKDVELRCDPISGHTALYWYRQSLGQGLEFLIYFQGNSAPDKSGLPSDRFSAERTGGSVSTLTIQRTQQEDSAVYLCASSHRGTSGRVNEQFFGPGTRLTVL.

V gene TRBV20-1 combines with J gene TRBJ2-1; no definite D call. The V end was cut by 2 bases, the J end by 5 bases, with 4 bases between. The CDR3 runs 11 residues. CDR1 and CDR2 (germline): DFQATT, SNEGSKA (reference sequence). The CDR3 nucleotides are TGCAGTGCTAGATTCGACAATGAGCAGTTCTTC. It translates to CSARFDNEQFF.

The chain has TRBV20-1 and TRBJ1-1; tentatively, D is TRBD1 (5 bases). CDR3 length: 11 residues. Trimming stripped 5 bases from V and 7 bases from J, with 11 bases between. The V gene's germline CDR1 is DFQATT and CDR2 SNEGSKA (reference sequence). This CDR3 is CSAQRGDEAFF. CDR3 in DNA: TGCAGTGCTCAGAGGGGTGATGAAGCTTTCTTT.

In DNA form, the CDR3 reads TGTGCCAGCAGCTTGATTGGCCCGGGAAAATACGAGCAGTACTTC. Its protein is CASSLIGPGKYEQYF. This rearrangement joins TRBV5-4 to TRBJ2-7; D is possibly TRBD2 (5 bases). CDR1 SGHNT and CDR2 YYREEE come from the germline V gene (reference sequence). CDR3 length: 15 residues. V lost 1 base, J lost 4 bases, and 15 bases lay in between.

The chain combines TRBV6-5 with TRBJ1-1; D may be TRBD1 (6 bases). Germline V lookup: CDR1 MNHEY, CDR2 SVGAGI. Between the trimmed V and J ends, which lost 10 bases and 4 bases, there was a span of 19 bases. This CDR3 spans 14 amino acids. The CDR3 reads CATSPSGDLTEAFF. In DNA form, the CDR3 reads TGTGCCACCTCCCCGTCAGGGGATCTCACTGAAGCTTTCTTT.

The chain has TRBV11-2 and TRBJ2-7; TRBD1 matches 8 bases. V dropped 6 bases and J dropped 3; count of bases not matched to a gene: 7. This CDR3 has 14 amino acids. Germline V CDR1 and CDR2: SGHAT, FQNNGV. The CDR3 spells CASSPDRVIYEQYF. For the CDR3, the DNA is TGTGCCAGCAGTCCGGACAGGGTGATCTACGAGCAGTACTTC.

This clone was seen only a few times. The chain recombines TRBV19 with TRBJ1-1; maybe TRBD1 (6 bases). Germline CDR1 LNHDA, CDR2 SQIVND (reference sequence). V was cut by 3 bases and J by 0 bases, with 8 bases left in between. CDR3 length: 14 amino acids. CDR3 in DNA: TGTGCCAGTAGTATGCAGGGGATGAACACTGAAGCTTTCTTT. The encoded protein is CASSMQGMNTEAFF.

DNA of the CDR3: TGCGCCACGAGGAGGACAGAGCTCACCGGGGAGCTGTTTTTT. Its translation: CATRRTELTGELFF. This chain uses TRBV5-1 with TRBJ2-2; tentative D call: TRBD1 (6 bases). The V and J ends lost 9 bases and 4 bases respectively, with 16 bases between them. Germline V gene sequence: CDR1 SGHRS, CDR2 YFSETQ. There are 14 residues in the CDR3.

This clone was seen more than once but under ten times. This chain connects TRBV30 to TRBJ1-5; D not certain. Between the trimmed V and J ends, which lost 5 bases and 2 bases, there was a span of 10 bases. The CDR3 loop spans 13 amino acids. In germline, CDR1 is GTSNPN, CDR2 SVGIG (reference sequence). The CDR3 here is CAWGRNGNQPQHF. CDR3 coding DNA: TGTGCCTGGGGGCGGAATGGCAATCAGCCCCAGCATTTT.

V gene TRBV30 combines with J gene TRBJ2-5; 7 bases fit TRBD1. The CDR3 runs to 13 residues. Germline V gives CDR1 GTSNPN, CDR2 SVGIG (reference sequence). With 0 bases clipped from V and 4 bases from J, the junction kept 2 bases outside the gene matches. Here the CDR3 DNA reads TGTGCCTGGAGTGTACGACAGGGAGAGACCCAGTACTTC. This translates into CAWSVRQGETQYF.

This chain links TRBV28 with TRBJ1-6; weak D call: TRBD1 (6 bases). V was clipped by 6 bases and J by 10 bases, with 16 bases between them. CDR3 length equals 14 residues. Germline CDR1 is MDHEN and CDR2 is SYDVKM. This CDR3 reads CASSAGTSLSPLHF. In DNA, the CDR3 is TGTGCCAGCAGCGCCGGGACATCGCTATCACCCCTCCACTTT.

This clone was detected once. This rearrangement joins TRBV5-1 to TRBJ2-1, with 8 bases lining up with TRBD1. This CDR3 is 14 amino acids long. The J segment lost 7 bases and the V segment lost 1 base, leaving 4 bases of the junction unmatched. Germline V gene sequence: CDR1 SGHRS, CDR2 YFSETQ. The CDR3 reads CASSLSGGLNEQFF. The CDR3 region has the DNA TGCGCCAGCAGCTTGTCAGGGGGCTTAAATGAGCAGTTCTTC.

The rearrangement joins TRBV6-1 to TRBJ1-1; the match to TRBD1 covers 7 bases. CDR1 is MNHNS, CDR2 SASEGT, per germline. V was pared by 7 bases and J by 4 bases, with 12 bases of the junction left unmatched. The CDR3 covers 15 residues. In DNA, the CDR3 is TGTGCCAGCAACAGGGGAGACATAGGAGGCACTGAAGCTTTCTTT. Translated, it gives CASNRGDIGGTEAFF.

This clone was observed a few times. CDR3 nucleotide sequence: TGTGCCACCAGCAGATCGGGTTATGGGGCTTTCTTT. Residues: CATSRSGYGAFF. The chain links TRBV15 to TRBJ1-1; no clear D. The germline gives CDR1 LNHNV, CDR2 YYDKDF (reference sequence). This CDR3 has 12 residues. Trimming removed 2 bases at V and 11 bases at J, with 12 bases between.